The sequence of this T cell receptor (beta chain) was determined in a study of shared clonotypes between healthy human individuals. Study-wide context: The cohort had a couple of women and a few men, ages 18 to 49. Researchers assigned three CD4 naive, three CD4 memory, two CD8 naive and one CD8 memory plate to each donor. Study conclusions and caveats: Clonotype sharing among donors, it was expected, would be affected by sequencing depth. Despite large depth, rarefaction showed incomplete sorted-subset sequencing.

Assay used: immunoSEQ multiplex PCR; TCRdb lists only in-frame clones, some missing. The table shows under 1,100,000 clones, with about 80% occurring only once. With regard to this clone: Its matching antigen is unknown.

This receptor was identified in a man aged 18 to 29 in good health. The sequencing input was memory CD4+ T cells sorted from blood. The subset here: CD45RA-negative fraction.

CDR3 loop: CASITSGNTIYF. The CDR3 DNA sequence: TGTGCCAGCATAACCTCTGGAAACACCATATATTTT. The chain recombines TRBV6-1 with TRBJ1-3; D unresolved. The germline V gene has CDR1 MNHNS and CDR2 SASEGT. Trimming removed 7 bases at V and 0 bases at J, with 4 bases between. There are 12 residues in the CDR3.